The TCR beta chain described here comes from a study of CD8 T cells in ankylosing spondylitis. Findings of the study overall: Reactive arthritis synovial fluid and blood previously showed some of these motif variants.

In making TCR beta libraries, quantitative 5'-RACE with molecular barcodes was used. TCRdb processed the 5' RACE reads anew with MiXCR; each CDR3 protein has one entry. The table has about 130,000 distinct CDR3 sequences, about an eighth seen once; the top ten hold around 4.1%. This clonotype showed up many times. As yet, its antigen is unknown. This sequence originates from a female donor with ankylosing spondylitis or in good health (not recorded which). The sequenced sample was blood, either unsorted or a sorted T cell fraction (not recorded which).

The CDR3 DNA sequence: TGTGCCACCAGTGATTTGGTGGACAATGAGCAGTTCTTC. This translates into CATSDLVDNEQFF. The chain couples TRBV24-1 to TRBJ2-1; D gene uncertain. The ends were cut back, 0 bases at V and 5 bases at J, with 4 bases in the middle. CDR3 length: 13 amino acids. Germline V CDR1 and CDR2: KGHDR, SFDVKD.